The entry below describes one TCR beta chain. V was pared by 8 bases and J by 5 bases, with 12 bases between. Germline V gene data show CDR1 as ENHRY and CDR2 as SYGVKD. The CDR3 runs 12 residues. The authors prepared the TCRbeta library with unique molecular identifiers. TCRdb redid the calling of the PCR reads with MiXCR, one entry per CDR3 protein. The repertoire holds 450,000 to 600,000 distinct CDR3 sequences, around a third seen once, with 2% to 3% in the top ten. The sample originates from a study of T-cell reconstitution after alpha-beta-depleted transplantation in children. This clonotype was sampled from a human donor who donated a stem cell graft to a child with aplastic anemia. The genes are TRBV10-3 and TRBJ1-1; D is possibly TRBD1 (6 bases). The sequencing used PBMCs from the stem cell graft donor, collected from the stem cell graft. The CDR3 reads CAIGQGRTEAFF. The CDR3 region has the DNA TGTGCCATCGGGCAGGGGCGAACTGAAGCTTTCTTT.